A selection of T cell receptor beta chains follows, all from one sample in a study of cytomegalovirus exposure and HLA in healthy donors. The data were produced by immunoSEQ multiplex PCR, yet TCRdb's version contains in-frame clones alone and is incomplete. The table records 150,000 to 200,000 clones, around two thirds of them present only once. Input material: PBMCs. These receptors were obtained from a man aged 25-40 years in good health and CMV-seropositive. CDR3s include the opening cysteine and the closing phenylalanine or tryptophan. A D gene is named only where the DNA matches it firmly. Clone size is shown for a subset of rows, as once, few, many or a class of expanded clone.

J | D | size | V | CDR3 | DNA
TRBJ2-2 | . | . | TRBV7-7 | CASSRQDKDTGELFF | TGTGCCAGCAGCCGCCAGGACAAAGACACCGGGGAGCTGTTTTTT
TRBJ1-1 | . | . | TRBV7-2 | CASSLNRLNTEAFF | TGTGCCAGCAGCTTAAACAGGTTGAACACTGAAGCTTTCTTT
TRBJ2-7 | TRBD2 | few | TRBV7-2 | CASSLGREPNYEQYF | TGTGCCAGCAGCTTAGGGCGGGAGCCCAACTACGAGCAGTACTTC
TRBJ2-7 | TRBD2 | few | TRBV18 | CASSPTAGGGYEQYF | TGTGCCAGCTCACCAACGGCGGGAGGCGGGTACGAGCAGTACTTC
TRBJ2-1 | . | . | TRBV2 | CASMWGPRGSSYNEQFF | TGTGCCAGCATGTGGGGGCCTCGAGGGAGCTCCTACAATGAGCAGTTCTTC
TRBJ2-3 | TRBD2 | . | TRBV19 | CASSIALAGGYIETDTQYF | TGTGCCAGTAGTATCGCCCTAGCGGGTGGGTATATAGAAACAGATACGCAGTATTTT
TRBJ2-1 | TRBD2 | . | TRBV4-1 | CASSPGLAGSSYNEQFF | TGCGCCAGCAGCCCTGGACTAGCGGGGAGCTCCTACAATGAGCAGTTCTTC
TRBJ2-7 | . | . | TRBV7-8 | CASSLERGNYEQYF | TGTGCCAGCAGCTTAGAAAGGGGTAACTACGAGCAGTACTTC
TRBJ1-5 | TRBD1 | few | TRBV4-1 | CASSLGFLGRGHQPQHF | TGCGCCAGCAGCCTCGGGTTCCTCGGCAGGGGGCATCAGCCCCAGCATTTT
TRBJ2-7 | TRBD1 | . | TRBV5-4 | CASSLAGGQGSYEQYF | TGTGCCAGCAGCTTGGCTGGGGGACAGGGGTCCTACGAGCAGTACTTC
TRBJ1-4 | . | . | TRBV5-1 | CASSLIAGTNEKLFF | TGCGCCAGCAGCTTGATTGCGGGAACTAATGAAAAACTGTTTTTT
TRBJ2-7 | . | . | TRBV2 | CASIVDSYEQYF | TGTGCCAGCATAGTAGATTCCTACGAGCAGTACTTC
TRBJ2-1 | . | . | TRBV5-1 | CASSLLPGHQRRNEQFF | TGCGCCAGCAGCTTGTTGCCGGGACACCAACGACGGAATGAGCAGTTCTTC
TRBJ1-2 | . | . | TRBV28 | CASTYTFDRPDDGYTF | TGTGCCAGCACCTACACCTTCGACAGGCCAGACGATGGCTACACCTTC
TRBJ1-2 | . | . | TRBV30 | CAWRTQGGYTF | TGTGCCTGGAGGACGCAGGGTGGCTACACCTTC
TRBJ1-5 | . | . | TRBV28 | CASSGGVQSQHF | TGTGCCAGCAGTGGGGGGGTTCAGTCCCAGCATTTT
TRBJ1-1 | TRBD1 | . | TRBV4-1 | CASSPTGANTEAFF | TGCGCCAGCAGCCCGACAGGGGCTAACACTGAAGCTTTCTTT
TRBJ2-3 | . | few | TRBV6-5 | CASKTSASTDTQYF | TGTGCCAGCAAAACCAGTGCTAGCACAGATACGCAGTATTTT
TRBJ2-3 | . | few | TRBV2 | CASAVGAGTDTQYF | TGTGCCAGCGCGGTGGGGGCGGGCACAGATACGCAGTATTTT
TRBJ2-7 | . | . | TRBV19 | CASSIDRFYEQYF | TGTGCCAGTAGTATTGACAGATTCTACGAGCAGTACTTC
TRBJ1-1 | . | . | TRBV7-6 | CASSIDSNTEAFF | TGTGCCAGCAGCATTGACTCGAACACTGAAGCTTTCTTT
TRBJ2-4 | TRBD2 | few | TRBV6-1 | CASSESGGNIQYF | TGTGCCAGCAGTGAAAGCGGGGGAAACATTCAGTACTTC